This entry concerns a single TCR beta chain. These data are taken from a study of response to subunit inactivated influenza vaccine. TCRdb processed the RT-PCR reads anew with MiXCR; each CDR3 protein has one entry. This repertoire shows about 570,000 distinct CDR3 sequences, around 11% found once; its top ten account for roughly 9.6%. CDR1 SGHVS and CDR2 FNYEAQ come from the germline V gene. V was clipped by 4 bases and J by 0 bases, with 13 bases between them. This CDR3 comprises 16 residues. These data were also filed under a second study, of T cells expressing NK-cell markers. This second study says: UMIs were included in TCR beta cDNA generated by 5'RACE template switching. CD3+CD56+NKG2C+, CD3+CD56+NKG2C- and CD3+CD56-NKG2C+ T cells, once sorted, supplied the TCR beta repertoires. Seven donors tested HCMV-seropositive and one tested seronegative among the eight sequenced. More than 5 donors carried dominant NKG2C+ clonotypes that made up about 1.0-7.5% of their CD8+ T cells. Dominance of the CD3+CD56-NKG2C+ fraction by these clonotypes also held in a few donors.

The rearrangement links TRBV7-6 to TRBJ2-1; D is unresolved. The sequences come from PBMCs from blood, collected on the day of vaccination. The clonotype was recovered from a man aged 50 to 59 who received an inactivated influenza vaccine. The CDR3 bases are TGTGCCAGCAGCTCAGGTATTAGAAGCTCCTACAATGAGCAGTTCTTC. It is translated as CASSSGIRSSYNEQFF.